Sequencing of this T cell receptor beta chain was carried out in a study of T-cell memory formation after mild COVID-19. The study's findings and limits: Researchers found some responding clones in pre-infection memory, a sign that cross-reactive memory joined.

The CDR3 covers 14 residues. Germline CDR1 is SGHVS and CDR2 is FQNEAQ. The trim removed 4 bases at V and 1 base at J, leaving 3 bases unmatched. This clonotype has only a few counts. Its antigen is as yet unknown. TCRdb used MiXCR to reprocess the 5' RACE reads, holding one entry per CDR3 protein. The table shows approximately 150,000 distinct CDR3 sequences, with around 15% occurring only once. V gene TRBV7-8 combines with J gene TRBJ1-2; 7 bases match TRBD1. Sequenced sample: PBMCs or a T cell subset sorted from them (not recorded which). This receptor was identified in an adult woman who had mild COVID-19 (a few samples of this study predate the infection). Cell type and time point are not known. The CDR3 nucleotides read TGTGCCAGCAGCTCCGGGACAGTTAACTATGGCTACACCTTC. This encodes CASSSGTVNYGYTF.